Each of the 19 T cell receptor beta chains below was sequenced from the same sample in a study of T cells expressing NK-cell markers. For each CDR3 protein, TCRdb gives one entry from its re-call of the 5' RACE reads, without DNA. Its clone listing holds a few hundred thousand distinct CDR3 sequences. Specimen: blood T cells: a sorted CD56 or NKG2C T cell subset, CD4+ or CD8+ T cells, or bulk PBMC T cells (not recorded which). Receptors were obtained from a man aged 18 to 69 in good health.

The gene calls are TRBV6-6 and TRBJ1-2. Germline V gene sequence: CDR1 MNHNY, CDR2 SVGAGI (reference sequence). This CDR3 contains 12 residues. CDR3 region: CASKDPNYGYTF.

This chain links TRBV24-1 with TRBJ2-1; TCRdb reports TRBD1, a call that lacks DNA to check it against. The CDR3 is made up of 12 amino acids. Germline V gives CDR1 KGHDR, CDR2 SFDVKD. The CDR3 spells CATSARDNEQFF.

The chain couples TRBV9 to TRBJ2-1. Per germline, CDR1 SGDLS and CDR2 YYNGEE. The CDR3 length is 17 residues. The CDR3 here is CASSVSFGLSSYNEQFF.

The CDR3 here is CASSVRRGAGDTQYF. This chain uses TRBV9 with TRBJ2-3; the D call of TRBD1 rests on TCRdb alone, since no DNA is present to check it. The CDR3 has 15 amino acids. Germline CDR1 reads SGDLS; CDR2 reads YYNGEE. The complete variable domain, with remaining parts taken from reference TRBV9 and TRBJ2-3, reads DSGVTQTPKHLITATGQRVTLRCSPRSGDLSVYWYQQSLDQGLQFLIQYYNGEERAKGNILERFSAQQFPDLHSELNLSSLELGDSALYFCASSVRRGAGDTQYFGPGTRLTVL.

The chain uses TRBV6-1 and TRBJ1-1; TCRdb gives TRBD1 as the D gene, but with no DNA this cannot be confirmed. The CDR3 loop spans 13 amino acids. Germline V CDR1 and CDR2: MNHNS, SASEGT. CDR3 protein: CASSRTGSTEAFF.

This rearrangement joins TRBV27 to TRBJ1-6; TCRdb returns TRBD1, unconfirmable since there is no DNA. The germline V gene encodes CDR1 MNHEY and CDR2 SMNVEV (reference sequence). The CDR3 extends over 17 amino acids. The CDR3 spells CASSLGPIRKGDSPLHF.

The chain combines TRBV7-8 with TRBJ1-1; TCRdb's D gene call, TRBD1, goes unchecked for lack of DNA. There are 18 residues in the CDR3. The V gene's germline CDR1 is SGHVS and CDR2 FQNEAQ. Here the CDR3 reads CASSLAWTGGARNTEAFF.

The CDR3: CSARPGSSYNEQFF. The chain combines TRBV20-1 with TRBJ2-1. The V gene's germline CDR1 is DFQATT and CDR2 SNEGSKA (reference sequence). This CDR3 is 14 amino acids long.

V gene TRBV7-9 combines with J gene TRBJ1-1. The CDR3 loop spans 14 amino acids. Germline loops: CDR1 SEHNR, CDR2 FQNEAQ (reference sequence). CDR3 protein: CASSLINVNTEAFF.

J is TRBJ2-5 and V is TRBV6-1; the TCRdb call, TRBD1, lacks DNA for checking. The CDR3 is made up of 13 amino acids. Germline V gene data show CDR1 as MNHNS and CDR2 as SASEGT. The CDR3: CASSGTRKGGQYF.

The chain has TRBV5-1 and TRBJ1-4; TCRdb's D call of TRBD1 is untestable without DNA. This CDR3 spans 15 amino acids. Germline lookup yields CDR1 SGHRS and CDR2 YFSETQ. Here the CDR3 reads CASSGLQGKDEKLFF.

This chain uses TRBV7-3 with TRBJ2-2; lacking DNA, the TRBD1 call made by TCRdb goes unchecked. CDR3 length: 14 residues. Per the germline V gene, CDR1 is SGHTA and CDR2 is FQGTGA. CDR3 in amino acids: CASSSLTGAGELFF. The full variable domain, with the rest looked up from reference TRBV7-3 and TRBJ2-2, is GAGVSQTPSNKVTEKGKYVELRCDPISGHTALYWYRQSLGQGPEFLIYFQGTGAADDSGLPNDRFFAVRPEGSVSTLKIQRTERGDSAVYLCASSSLTGAGELFFGEGSRLTVL.

V is TRBV7-9 and J is TRBJ2-3; absent DNA, TCRdb's TRBD2 call cannot be checked. Looked up from germline, CDR1 is SEHNR and CDR2 is FQNEAQ (reference sequence). The length of the CDR3 is 14 residues. This chain's CDR3 is CASSRDLNTDTQYF.

The rearrangement links TRBV20-1 to TRBJ2-3; as DNA is missing, the TRBD1 call by TCRdb cannot be tested. The CDR3 extends over 14 amino acids. Germline V gene data show CDR1 as DFQATT and CDR2 as SNEGSKA (reference sequence). This CDR3 is CSAMRNRATDTQYF.

The chain couples TRBV3-1 to TRBJ2-7; checking the TCRdb D call of TRBD1 is not possible without DNA. CDR1 is LGHDT and CDR2 is YNNKEL in the germline V gene (reference sequence). The CDR3 totals 16 residues. CDR3 sequence reads: CASSPTGTLKTYEQYF.

The chain combines TRBV18 with TRBJ2-7. Germline CDR1 reads KGHSH; CDR2 reads LQKENI. The CDR3 length is 12 residues. The CDR3 here is CASSPTTYEQYF.

This chain connects TRBV6-1 to TRBJ1-1. Germline values: CDR1 MNHNS, CDR2 SASEGT. The CDR3 is made up of 13 amino acids. CDR3: CASRLTLNTEAFF.

V gene TRBV5-1 combines with J gene TRBJ1-3. Germline V gene sequence: CDR1 SGHRS, CDR2 YFSETQ. The CDR3 sequence is 15 residues long. The CDR3 sequence is CASSTEDGSGNTIYF.

The chain links TRBV9 to TRBJ2-5; the D call of TRBD2 rests on TCRdb alone, since no DNA is present to check it. The CDR3 sequence is 17 residues long. CDR1 and CDR2 (germline): SGDLS, YYNGEE. CDR3 sequence: CASSVKVAGGYQETQYF. Complete variable domain (other parts from reference TRBV9 and TRBJ2-5): DSGVTQTPKHLITATGQRVTLRCSPRSGDLSVYWYQQSLDQGLQFLIQYYNGEERAKGNILERFSAQQFPDLHSELNLSSLELGDSALYFCASSVKVAGGYQETQYFGPGTRLLVL.